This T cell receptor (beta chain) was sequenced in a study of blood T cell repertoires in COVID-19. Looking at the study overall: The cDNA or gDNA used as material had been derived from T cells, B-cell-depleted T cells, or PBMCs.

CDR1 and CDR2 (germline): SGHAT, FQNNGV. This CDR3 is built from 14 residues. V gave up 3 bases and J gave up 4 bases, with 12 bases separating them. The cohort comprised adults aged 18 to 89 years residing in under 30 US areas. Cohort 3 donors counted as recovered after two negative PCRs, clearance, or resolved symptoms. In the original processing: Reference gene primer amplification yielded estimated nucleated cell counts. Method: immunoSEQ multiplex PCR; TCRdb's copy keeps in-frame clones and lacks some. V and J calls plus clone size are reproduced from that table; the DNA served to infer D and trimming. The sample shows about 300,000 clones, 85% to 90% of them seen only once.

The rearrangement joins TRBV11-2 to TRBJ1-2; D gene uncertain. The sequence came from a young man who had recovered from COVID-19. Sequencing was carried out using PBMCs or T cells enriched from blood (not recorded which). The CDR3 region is CASSFLQSPYGYTF. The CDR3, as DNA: TGTGCCAGCAGCTTTTTACAGAGCCCCTATGGCTACACCTTC.